The next 24 T cell receptor beta chains were all read from a single sample in a study of shared clonotypes between healthy human individuals. Measured with immunoSEQ multiplex PCR; TCRdb has only the in-frame clones, and not every one. The profile shows 2 million to 3 million clones, 80% to 95% of them singletons. The sequenced material came from naive CD4+ T cells from PBMCs. Subset noted: CD45RA+ positively selected. The receptors come from a man younger than 30 in good health. Some clones in this sample may be carry-over from other donors' samples.

This chain joins TRBV30 and TRBJ1-1; D ambiguous. Germline CDR1 is GTSNPN and CDR2 is SVGIG (reference sequence). Trimming took 2 bases from V and 0 from J, leaving 7 bases between them. There are 13 residues in the CDR3. The CDR3 DNA reads TGTGCCTGGAGTCCGTTCATGAACACTGAAGCTTTCTTT. It yields the protein CAWSPFMNTEAFF.

This chain uses TRBV19 with TRBJ2-7, with D possibly being TRBD1 (5 bases). CDR1 is LNHDA, CDR2 SQIVND, per germline (reference sequence). CDR3 length: 14 amino acids. Trimming pared 5 bases from V and 6 bases from J, leaving 17 bases between. In nucleotides, the CDR3 is TGTGCCAGTAGTTGGGGCAGAGAAATTACCGAGCAGTACTTC. Encoded protein: CASSWGREITEQYF.

This clone is a singleton in its sample. The rearrangement links TRBV6-5 to TRBJ1-2; D is unclear. The V end was cut by 5 bases, the J end by 8 bases, with 9 bases between. The CDR3 spans 11 residues. Germline V lookup: CDR1 MNHEY, CDR2 SVGAGI. In DNA form, the CDR3 reads TGTGCCAGCAGTGAAGTACGGGGCTACACCTTC. This codes for CASSEVRGYTF.

In the case of this clone: The sample contains more than one DNA sequence encoding this CDR3. CDR3 DNA sequence: TGTGCCAGCAGCCCCCTAGCGGGAGCACAAGAGACCCAGTACTTC. It is translated as CASSPLAGAQETQYF. The V gene is TRBV7-2, the J gene TRBJ2-5; 10 positions match TRBD2. With 5 bases clipped from V and 2 bases from J, the junction kept 5 bases outside the gene matches. CDR3 length: 15 amino acids. Germline CDR1 SGHTA, CDR2 FQGNSA. The full variable domain, rest sourced from reference TRBV7-2 and TRBJ2-5, is GAGVSQSPSNKVTEKGKDVELRCDPISGHTALYWYRQSLGQGLEFLIYFQGNSAPDKSGLPSDRFSAERTGGSVSTLTIQRTQQEDSAVYLCASSPLAGAQETQYFGPGTRLLVL.

The chain couples TRBV5-1 to TRBJ2-7; D is possibly TRBD1 (6 bases). V gave up 8 bases and J gave up 4 bases, with 16 bases separating them. The germline V gene has CDR1 SGHRS and CDR2 YFSETQ. The CDR3 has 13 amino acids. As DNA, the CDR3 is TGCGCCAGAAAGGACAGCGGTGAGTACGAGCAGTACTTC. Its protein product is CARKDSGEYEQYF.

The V and J genes are TRBV7-8 and TRBJ1-1; no reliable D call. V shed 5 bases and J shed 2 bases, with 9 bases lying between them. The CDR3 totals 13 residues. The V gene's germline CDR1 is SGHVS and CDR2 FQNEAQ. This CDR3 reads CASSPKANTEAFF. CDR3 sequence (DNA): TGTGCCAGCAGCCCCAAGGCAAACACTGAAGCTTTCTTT. The full variable domain, with the rest looked up from reference TRBV7-8 and TRBJ1-1, is GAGVSQSPRYKVAKRGQDVALRCDPISGHVSLFWYQQALGQGPEFLTYFQNEAQLDKSGLPSDRFFAERPEGSVSTLKIQRTQQEDSAVYLCASSPKANTEAFFGQGTRLTVV.

The chain employs TRBV7-2 and TRBJ2-1; TRBD2 aligns across 9 bases. V lost 5 bases to trimming and J lost 1 base; unmatched junction nucleotides: 3. The CDR3 totals 15 residues. Germline lookup yields CDR1 SGHTA and CDR2 FQGNSA. The CDR3 DNA reads as TGTGCCAGCAGCGGGACTAGCAGGTCCTACAATGAGCAGTTCTTC. This sequence encodes CASSGTSRSYNEQFF.

The genes are TRBV6-6 and TRBJ1-4, with D maybe TRBD1 (5 bases). Germline lookup yields CDR1 MNHNY and CDR2 SVGAGI (reference sequence). This CDR3 contains 13 residues. Trimming took off 6 bases at V and 5 bases at J, with 10 bases between the two ends. This CDR3 reads CASRGRINEKLFF. In nucleotides, the CDR3 is TGTGCCAGCAGGGGACGGATAAATGAAAAACTGTTTTTT.

In this sample, this clone turned up once. The rearrangement links TRBV10-1 to TRBJ2-7; 8 bases map to TRBD2. Germline V lookup: CDR1 WNHNN, CDR2 SYGVQD (reference sequence). The CDR3 has 15 amino acids. The V segment lost 3 bases and the J segment 0 bases; nucleotides outside the gene matches: 4. The CDR3 loop is CASSDTSGPSYEQYF. The CDR3 DNA reads as TGCGCCAGCAGTGATACTAGCGGCCCCTCCTACGAGCAGTACTTC.

This clone was seen a single time. The chain recombines TRBV2 with TRBJ2-7; 10 bases match TRBD1. Trimming cost V 7 bases and J 1 base; bases outside gene matches: 4. CDR3 size: 14 residues. Germline-derived CDR1 and CDR2 are SNHLY and FYNNEI. The CDR3 nucleotides are TGTGCCAGCAATGCGGGACAGGGGTCCTACGAGCAGTACTTC. As protein: CASNAGQGSYEQYF.

The chain links TRBV9 to TRBJ2-2; D may be TRBD1 or TRBD2 (5 bases each). Trimming stripped 4 bases from V and 7 bases from J, with 17 bases between. The germline gives CDR1 SGDLS, CDR2 YYNGEE. The CDR3 contains 15 residues. In nucleotides, the CDR3 is TGTGCCAGCAGCTCACCGGGACCTCAGGGCGGGGAGCTGTTTTTT. It is translated as CASSSPGPQGGELFF. Using reference TRBV9 and TRBJ2-2 for the parts outside the CDR3, the full variable domain is DSGVTQTPKHLITATGQRVTLRCSPRSGDLSVYWYQQSLDQGLQFLIQYYNGEERAKGNILERFSAQQFPDLHSELNLSSLELGDSALYFCASSSPGPQGGELFFGEGSRLTVL.

The V and J genes are TRBV7-2 and TRBJ2-1; 7 bases align to TRBD1. CDR1 is SGHTA and CDR2 is FQGNSA in the germline V gene. J was trimmed by 9 bases and V by 2 bases; bases with no gene match: 16. The CDR3 consists of 17 residues. DNA for the CDR3: TGTGCCAGCAGCTTAATGCCGCGGCAGGGGGAATCATCTGAGCAGTTCTTC. Its translation is CASSLMPRQGESSEQFF.

The chain combines TRBV27 with TRBJ1-1, with a weak D call TRBD1 (5 bases). Germline V gene lookup returns CDR1 MNHEY and CDR2 SMNVEV (reference sequence). The CDR3 runs to 17 residues. The V and J ends lost 1 base and 0 bases respectively, with 15 bases between them. CDR3 bases: TGTGCCAGCAGTTTATTACCCCCGACAGTTTTGAACACTGAAGCTTTCTTT. Translation gives CASSLLPPTVLNTEAFF.

The chain carries TRBV5-6 and TRBJ2-3; 9 nucleotides match TRBD1. The V gene's germline CDR1 is SGHDT and CDR2 YYEEEE. The length of the CDR3 is 16 residues. Trimming at V came to 4 bases and at J to 2 bases, leaving 8 bases not matched to a gene. The CDR3, as DNA: TGTGCCAGCAGCCTCGGACAGGGGACCTCCACAGATACGCAGTATTTT. It is translated as CASSLGQGTSTDTQYF.

J is TRBJ2-7 and V is TRBV9; the match to TRBD2 covers 8 bases. The CDR3 is 15 amino acids. Germline V CDR1 and CDR2: SGDLS, YYNGEE. With 0 bases clipped from V and 6 bases from J, the junction kept 8 bases outside the gene matches. CDR3 DNA: TGTGCCAGCAGCGTAGTCGGTAGCGGGAAGGGCGAGCAGTACTTC. Its translation: CASSVVGSGKGEQYF.

This chain links TRBV18 with TRBJ1-4, with 8 bases that match TRBD1. This CDR3 has 15 residues. CDR1 and CDR2 (germline): KGHSH, LQKENI. The J segment lost 6 bases and the V segment lost 2 bases, leaving 5 bases of the junction unmatched. CDR3 protein: CASSPATGVDEKLFF. CDR3 nucleotides: TGTGCCAGCTCACCAGCGACAGGGGTTGATGAAAAACTGTTTTTT.

Concerning this clone: The same CDR3 is also encoded by other DNA sequences in this sample. CDR3 in amino acids: CASSLVPNQPQHF. As DNA, the CDR3 is TGCGCCAGCAGCTTGGTACCCAATCAGCCCCAGCATTTT. This chain links TRBV5-1 with TRBJ1-5; D uncertain. The germline V gene encodes CDR1 SGHRS and CDR2 YFSETQ. Deletions cut 0 bases from V and 3 bases from J, with 4 bases between. The CDR3 covers 13 residues. The full variable domain, in which reference TRBV5-1 and TRBJ1-5 provide the parts outside the CDR3, is KAGVTQTPRYLIKTRGQQVTLSCSPISGHRSVSWYQQTPGQGLQFLFEYFSETQRNKGNFPGRFSGRQFSNSRSEMNVSTLELGDSALYLCASSLVPNQPQHFGDGTRLSIL.

The V gene is TRBV15, the J gene TRBJ2-1; 12 bases are a match to TRBD2. The junction had 2 bases not matched to a gene; V was cut back by 5 bases and J by 9 bases. Germline-derived CDR1 and CDR2 are LNHNV and YYDKDF (reference sequence). The length of the CDR3 is 13 residues. The CDR3 sequence: CATSRLAGVEQFF. CDR3 bases: TGTGCCACCAGCCGACTAGCGGGAGTTGAGCAGTTCTTC.

The CDR3 sequence: CASSLGPSVSSGNTIYF. The CDR3 DNA reads TGCGCCAGCAGCTTGGGTCCCTCAGTCTCATCTGGAAACACCATATATTTT. The chain links TRBV5-1 to TRBJ1-3; D not resolved. V dropped 0 bases and J dropped 1 base, with 14 bases sitting between them. From germline, CDR1 is SGHRS and CDR2 YFSETQ. This CDR3 contains 17 residues. The full variable domain, rest sourced from reference TRBV5-1 and TRBJ1-3, is KAGVTQTPRYLIKTRGQQVTLSCSPISGHRSVSWYQQTPGQGLQFLFEYFSETQRNKGNFPGRFSGRQFSNSRSEMNVSTLELGDSALYLCASSLGPSVSSGNTIYFGEGSWLTVV.

This chain links TRBV30 with TRBJ2-3, with 9 bases aligning to TRBD2. This CDR3 is built from 15 residues. The germline gives CDR1 GTSNPN, CDR2 SVGIG (reference sequence). The ends lost 0 bases at V and 4 bases at J; junction bases unmatched: 5. The DNA for the CDR3 is TGTGCCTGGAGTGTAGGCGGGGGGGGCGCAGATACGCAGTATTTT. It yields the protein CAWSVGGGGADTQYF.

The chain links TRBV5-1 to TRBJ2-3; perhaps TRBD1 as D (5 bases). There are 13 residues in the CDR3. Germline lookup yields CDR1 SGHRS and CDR2 YFSETQ. The V end lost 4 bases, the J end lost 6 bases, and 12 bases lay between the germline ends. CDR3 sequence: CASSTQGVDTQYF. The CDR3 DNA is TGCGCCAGCAGCACCCAAGGGGTGGATACGCAGTATTTT. The whole variable domain, remainder taken from reference TRBV5-1 and TRBJ2-3, is KAGVTQTPRYLIKTRGQQVTLSCSPISGHRSVSWYQQTPGQGLQFLFEYFSETQRNKGNFPGRFSGRQFSNSRSEMNVSTLELGDSALYLCASSTQGVDTQYFGPGTRLTVL.

The chain employs TRBV19 and TRBJ1-1; maybe TRBD1 (6 bases). V was pared by 5 bases and J by 1 base, with 14 bases between. CDR1 LNHDA and CDR2 SQIVND come from the germline V gene (reference sequence). This CDR3 contains 15 residues. The CDR3 region is CASSVPRGGNTEAFF. The CDR3 nucleotides are TGTGCCAGTAGTGTCCCAAGAGGGGGGAACACTGAAGCTTTCTTT.

V and J are TRBV28 and TRBJ2-7, with 7 positions matching TRBD1. Per the germline V gene, CDR1 is MDHEN and CDR2 is SYDVKM. J lost 3 bases, V lost 8 bases, and 10 bases had no gene match. The CDR3 contains 14 residues. CDR3 loop: CASYQGTDYYEQYF. The CDR3 nucleotides read TGTGCCAGCTATCAAGGGACAGATTACTACGAGCAGTACTTC.

This chain uses TRBV28 with TRBJ2-6; TRBD2 aligns across 10 bases. The CDR3 is made up of 16 amino acids. CDR1 is MDHEN and CDR2 is SYDVKM in the germline V gene. V shed 5 bases, J shed 4 bases, and the junction held 5 bases outside the gene matches. CDR3 loop: CASSARLAGGANVLTF. The CDR3, as DNA: TGTGCCAGCAGTGCCCGACTAGCGGGCGGGGCCAACGTCCTGACTTTC.